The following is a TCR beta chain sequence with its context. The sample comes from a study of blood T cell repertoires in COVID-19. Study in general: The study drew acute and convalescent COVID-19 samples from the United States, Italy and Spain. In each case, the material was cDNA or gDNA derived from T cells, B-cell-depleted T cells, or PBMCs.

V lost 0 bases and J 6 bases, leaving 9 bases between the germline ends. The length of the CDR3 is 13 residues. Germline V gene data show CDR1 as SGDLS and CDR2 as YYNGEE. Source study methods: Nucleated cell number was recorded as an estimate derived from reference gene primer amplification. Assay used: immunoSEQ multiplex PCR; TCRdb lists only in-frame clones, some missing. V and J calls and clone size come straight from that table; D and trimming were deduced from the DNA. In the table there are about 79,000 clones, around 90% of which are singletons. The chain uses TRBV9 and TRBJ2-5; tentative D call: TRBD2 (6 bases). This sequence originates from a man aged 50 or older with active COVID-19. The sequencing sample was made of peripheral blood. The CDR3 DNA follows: TGTGCCAGCAGCGTAGATGGGGGGAAGACCCAGTACTTC. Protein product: CASSVDGGKTQYF.